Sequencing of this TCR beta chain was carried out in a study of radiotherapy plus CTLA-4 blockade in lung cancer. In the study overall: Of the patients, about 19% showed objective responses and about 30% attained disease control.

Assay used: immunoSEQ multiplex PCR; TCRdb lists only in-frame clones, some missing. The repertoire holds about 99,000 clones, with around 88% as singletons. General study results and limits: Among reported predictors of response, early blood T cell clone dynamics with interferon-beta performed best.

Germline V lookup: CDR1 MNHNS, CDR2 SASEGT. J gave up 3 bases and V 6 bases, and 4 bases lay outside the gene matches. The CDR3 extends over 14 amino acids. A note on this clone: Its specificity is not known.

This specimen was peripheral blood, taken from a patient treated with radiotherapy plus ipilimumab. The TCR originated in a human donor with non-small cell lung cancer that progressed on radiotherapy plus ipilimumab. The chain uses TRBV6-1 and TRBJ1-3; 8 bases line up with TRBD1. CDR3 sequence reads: CASRRDRNGNTIYF. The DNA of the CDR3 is TGTGCCAGCAGAAGGGACAGGAATGGAAACACCATATATTTT.